Listed below are T cell receptor beta chains from one sample, sequenced in a study of CD8+CD57+ T cells in acquired aplastic anemia. One entry per CDR3 protein, called by TCRdb with MiXCR from the reads. This sample carries about 260,000 distinct CDR3 sequences, around 82% of them seen once, and the ten largest clones take about two fifths. Sequenced sample: sorted CD4+, CD8+, or CD8+CD57+ T cells (not recorded which) from PBMCs. These receptors all come from a human donor with aplastic anemia. CDR3s include the opening cysteine and the closing phenylalanine or tryptophan. The D gene is left open where the match is weak. Clone size is shown for a subset of rows, as once, few, many or a class of expanded clone.

>TRBV5-1|.|.|TRBJ2-1
CASSFVATSASDEQFF
TGCGCCAGCAGCTTTGTAGCGACCAGCGCGAGCGATGAGCAGTTCTTC
>TRBV24-1|TRBD1|.|TRBJ1-1
CASSDNRGKAFF
TGTGCCAGCAGCGATAACAGGGGGAAAGCTTTCTTT
>TRBV7-2|.|.|TRBJ2-3
CASSLMRADTQYF
TGTGCCAGCAGCTTAATGAGGGCAGATACGCAGTATTTT
>TRBV7-3|TRBD2|.|TRBJ2-1
CASSSRGSGGGDEQFF
TGTGCCAGCAGTTCTAGAGGGAGCGGGGGGGGCGATGAGCAGTTCTTC
>TRBV9|.|.|TRBJ2-1
CASSIGSDTPYYEQFF
TGTGCCAGCAGCATAGGGTCAGATACGCCCTATTATGAGCAGTTCTTC
>TRBV11-1|.|once|TRBJ2-3
CASSLSPTSTDTQYF
TGTGCCAGCAGCTTGAGTCCGACTAGCACAGATACGCAGTATTTT
>TRBV5-4|.|.|TRBJ2-2
CASSLFGRGPNTGELFF
TGTGCCAGCAGCTTGTTCGGCCGGGGGCCGAACACCGGGGAGCTGTTTTTT
>TRBV7-9|.|.|TRBJ2-1
CASSVYRNSYGDTFF
TGTGCCAGCAGCGTATACAGGAACTCCTACGGTGACACCTTCTTC
>TRBV29-1|.|.|TRBJ2-2
CSGGAGELFF
TGCAGCGGGGGGGCCGGGGAGCTGTTTTTT
>TRBV7-9|.|.|TRBJ2-3
CASSSAEGPDTHQF
TGTGCCAGCAGCTCCGCGGAAGGTCCCGATACGCATCAATTT
>TRBV14|.|few|TRBJ1-1
CASSQSRNTEAFF
TGTGCCAGCAGCCAATCCAGGAACACTGAAGCTTTCTTT
>TRBV5-8|.|.|TRBJ2-4
CASSGASNIQYF
TGTGCCAGCAGCGGAGCTAGCAACATTCAGTACTTC
>TRBV19|TRBD1|few|TRBJ2-7
CASSQVRGLSYEQYF
TGTGCCAGTAGTCAGGTTAGGGGGCTGTCCTACGAGCAGTACTTC
>TRBV7-8|TRBD1|.|TRBJ1-1
CASSLAGTGDTEAFF
TGTGCCAGCAGCTTAGCGGGGACAGGCGACACTGAAGCTTTCTTT
>TRBV7-2|.|.|TRBJ2-7
CASSLVGGAGKQYF
TGTGCCAGCAGCTTAGTCGGGGGTGCGGGCAAGCAGTACTTC
>TRBV25-1|.|.|TRBJ1-1
CASSRQGNTEAFF
TGTGCCAGCAGTAGGCAGGGGAACACTGAAGCTTTCTTT
>TRBV5-5|.|.|TRBJ1-2
CASSRSEGPSVDYGYTF
TGTGCCAGCAGCAGATCGGAAGGGCCCTCGGTAGACTATGGCTACACCTTC
>TRBV2|.|once|TRBJ2-1
CASSLDEGGEQFF
TGTGCCAGCAGTTTGGACGAGGGGGGGGAGCAGTTCTTC
>TRBV11-2|TRBD1|many|TRBJ2-1
CASSPRDSYNEQFF
TGTGCCAGCAGCCCCCGGGACAGCTACAATGAGCAGTTCTTC
>TRBV29-1|.|.|TRBJ1-2
CSASRLGSGGYTF
TGCAGCGCCTCACGTTTAGGAAGTGGAGGCTACACCTTC
>TRBV7-8|.|.|TRBJ1-2
CASSLALGGGYGYTF
TGTGCCAGCAGCTTAGCGCTGGGGGGCGGCTATGGCTACACCTTC
>TRBV7-9|TRBD1|.|TRBJ2-1
CASSTQDRDFEKLF
TGTGCCAGCAGCACCCAGGACAGGGACTTTGAGAAGCTGTTC
>TRBV7-9|.|.|TRBJ2-7
CASSQEGPDEQYF
TGCGCCAGCAGCCAAGAGGGACCTGACGAGCAGTACTTC
>TRBV7-8|TRBD2|.|TRBJ2-1
CASSLAGGSDTEQFF
TGTGCCAGTAGCTTAGCGGGAGGTTCCGATACGGAGCAGTTCTTC
>TRBV7-4|.|.|TRBJ1-6
CASSADSGGYNSPLHF
TGTGCCAGCAGCGCCGACAGCGGCGGCTATAATTCACCCCTCCACTTT
>TRBV20-1|TRBD1|.|TRBJ2-1
CSAREGDRDTDTQFF
TGCAGTGCTAGAGAAGGGGACAGGGACACAGATACGCAGTTCTTC